A selection of T cell receptor beta chains follows, all from one sample in a study of shared clonotypes between healthy human individuals. The method was immunoSEQ multiplex PCR; TCRdb's version includes in-frame clones alone and lacks a portion of them. Seen here are some 2,400,000 clones, more than 90% observed once, and the top ten hold roughly 0.13%. Sample: naive CD4+ T cells sorted from blood. All receptors derive from a man younger than 35 in good health. CDR3s include the opening cysteine and the closing phenylalanine or tryptophan. A D gene is named only where the DNA matches it firmly. Size is stated for part of the rows, as once, few or many counts, or as a class when the clone is expanded.

j_call	clone_size	v_call	d_call	cdr3_aa	cdr3_nt
TRBJ1-1	NA	TRBV2	NA	CASSESGGTEAFF	TGTGCCAGCAGTGAATCGGGGGGCACTGAAGCTTTCTTT
TRBJ2-7	once	TRBV10-3	NA	CAISESFPGASSGEQYF	TGTGCCATCAGTGAGTCGTTTCCGGGAGCATCTTCGGGGGAGCAGTACTTC
TRBJ2-5	NA	TRBV5-1	NA	CASSQGGSRETQYF	TGCGCCAGCAGCCAGGGGGGTAGCCGAGAGACCCAGTACTTC
TRBJ2-5	NA	TRBV6-1	NA	CASSPRERETQYF	TGTGCCAGCAGCCCACGGGAGCGGGAGACCCAGTACTTC
TRBJ1-2	NA	TRBV9	TRBD1	CASSVGQGLYGYTF	TGTGCCAGCAGCGTCGGACAGGGACTCTATGGCTACACCTTC
TRBJ2-2	NA	TRBV2	TRBD2	CASSGLAGVGTGELFF	TGTGCCAGCAGTGGACTAGCGGGGGTTGGCACCGGGGAGCTGTTTTTT
TRBJ2-1	NA	TRBV7-2	NA	CASSKDSGSYNEQFF	TGTGCCAGCAGCAAAGACAGCGGCTCCTACAATGAGCAGTTCTTC
TRBJ2-7	NA	TRBV6-1	NA	CASKGSYEQYF	TGTGCCAGCAAGGGTTCCTACGAGCAGTACTTC
TRBJ1-2	NA	TRBV6-1	NA	CASKGYGYTF	TGTGCCAGCAAGGGCTATGGCTACACCTTC
TRBJ1-1	NA	TRBV15	NA	CATSRDEGFVAFF	TGTGCCACCAGCAGAGATGAGGGGTTCGTGGCTTTCTTT
TRBJ1-5	NA	TRBV4-3	TRBD1	CASSQNRGQPQHF	TGCGCCAGCAGCCAAAACAGGGGACAGCCCCAGCATTTT
TRBJ1-2	NA	TRBV2	NA	CASSERGPYGYTF	TGTGCCAGCAGTGAACGGGGGCCCTATGGCTACACCTTC
TRBJ2-5	NA	TRBV7-2	NA	CASSLARETQYF	TGTGCCAGCAGCCTAGCTCGTGAGACCCAGTACTTC
TRBJ2-3	NA	TRBV18	NA	CASSPLSGSTDTQYF	TGTGCCAGCTCACCACTGAGCGGTAGCACAGATACGCAGTATTTT
TRBJ2-1	NA	TRBV10-3	TRBD2	CAISERTRDEQFF	TGTGCCATCAGTGAGAGGACTAGAGATGAGCAGTTCTTC
TRBJ2-1	NA	TRBV4-1	NA	CASSQRTAPLHNEQFF	TGCGCCAGCAGCCAGCGGACGGCGCCCCTCCACAATGAGCAGTTCTTC
TRBJ1-1	NA	TRBV7-9	NA	CASSLGQLGRDEGEAFF	TGTGCCAGCAGCTTAGGGCAATTGGGCAGGGACGAGGGCGAAGCTTTCTTT
TRBJ2-2	NA	TRBV10-1	TRBD2	CASPHGRVLKRDGELFF	TGCGCCAGCCCCCACGGGAGGGTTCTAAAGAGAGACGGGGAGCTGTTTTTT
TRBJ1-2	NA	TRBV6-6	NA	CASSYSGESNYGYTF	TGTGCCAGCAGTTACTCCGGGGAATCTAACTATGGCTACACCTTC
TRBJ1-5	few	TRBV18	TRBD1	CASSPGTGVPQPQHF	TGTGCCAGCTCACCAGGGACAGGCGTGCCTCAGCCCCAGCATTTT
TRBJ2-1	NA	TRBV7-9	NA	CASSLLGQYNEQFF	TGTGCCAGCAGCTTATTGGGGCAATACAATGAGCAGTTCTTC
TRBJ2-7	NA	TRBV28	NA	CASSTRWAYTYEQYF	TGTGCCAGCAGTACCCGCTGGGCTTATACCTACGAGCAGTACTTC
TRBJ2-5	NA	TRBV2	NA	CASSEATRGAGETQYF	TGTGCCAGCAGTGAAGCTACCAGGGGGGCGGGAGAGACCCAGTACTTC
TRBJ1-5	NA	TRBV4-1	NA	CASSQDPTQPQHF	TGCGCCAGCAGCCAAGATCCGACTCAGCCCCAGCATTTT
TRBJ2-3	once	TRBV4-3	TRBD2	CASSQGRTSGRESQYF	TGCGCCAGCAGCCAAGGCAGGACTAGCGGAAGGGAGTCGCAGTATTTT
TRBJ1-4	NA	TRBV5-1	NA	CASSLALNGATNEKLFF	TGCGCCAGCAGCTTGGCCCTAAACGGCGCAACTAATGAAAAACTGTTTTTT
TRBJ1-6	NA	TRBV7-9	NA	CASSPRDTIRGNSPLHF	TGTGCCAGCAGCCCCCGGGACACAATAAGGGGAAATTCACCCCTCCACTTT
TRBJ1-2	once	TRBV30	NA	CAWSPRRGDGYTF	TGTGCCTGGAGTCCCCGCAGGGGAGATGGCTACACCTTC
TRBJ2-5	NA	TRBV11-3	NA	CASSSSADGKETQYF	TGTGCCAGCAGCTCCTCCGCGGACGGTAAAGAGACCCAGTACTTC
TRBJ1-4	NA	TRBV28	NA	CATVGQTNEKLFF	TGTGCCACGGTTGGACAGACTAATGAAAAACTGTTTTTT
TRBJ1-6	few	TRBV11-2	NA	CASSLDASDNSPLHF	TGTGCCAGCAGCTTAGATGCCAGTGATAATTCACCCCTCCACTTT
TRBJ1-1	NA	TRBV11-3	NA	CASSLQGPNTEAFF	TGTGCCAGCAGCTTACAGGGTCCGAACACTGAAGCTTTCTTT
TRBJ1-2	NA	TRBV2	NA	CASNKEMAANYGYTF	TGTGCCAGCAATAAGGAAATGGCAGCTAACTATGGCTACACCTTC
TRBJ1-5	NA	TRBV27	NA	CASSQREGNQPQHF	TGTGCCAGCAGTCAACGCGAGGGAAATCAGCCCCAGCATTTT
TRBJ2-7	NA	TRBV10-2	NA	CASSEDYGRYEQYF	TGCGCCAGCAGTGAGGACTACGGGCGGTACGAGCAGTACTTC
TRBJ2-3	NA	TRBV7-8	NA	CASSSEWTKDTQYF	TGTGCCAGCAGCTCTGAATGGACGAAAGATACGCAGTATTTT
TRBJ1-4	NA	TRBV18	NA	CASSRYQPDVRDEKLFF	TGTGCCAGCTCACGTTACCAGCCCGATGTTCGTGATGAAAAACTGTTTTTT
TRBJ1-2	NA	TRBV5-1	TRBD1	CASSPPTGGHYGYTF	TGCGCCAGCAGCCCTCCTACAGGGGGTCACTATGGCTACACCTTC
TRBJ2-3	NA	TRBV7-9	TRBD2	CASSPPGTRSTDTQYF	TGTGCCAGCAGCCCGCCAGGGACTAGGAGCACAGATACGCAGTATTTT
TRBJ1-1	NA	TRBV7-9	TRBD1	CASSPWTGDTEAFF	TGTGCCAGCAGCCCATGGACAGGGGATACTGAAGCTTTCTTT
TRBJ1-5	NA	TRBV5-3	TRBD1	CARSLGETGGNQPQHF	TGTGCCAGAAGCTTAGGTGAGACAGGGGGGAATCAGCCCCAGCATTTT
TRBJ2-1	NA	TRBV7-2	NA	CASSPSTNEQFF	TGTGCCAGCAGTCCTAGCACGAATGAGCAGTTCTTC
TRBJ1-2	NA	TRBV5-4	NA	CASSLQGGYGYTF	TGTGCCAGCAGCTTACAGGGAGGCTATGGCTACACCTTC
TRBJ2-3	NA	TRBV6-1	NA	CASRKDGTDTQYF	TGTGCCAGCAGGAAGGACGGCACAGATACGCAGTATTTT
TRBJ2-3	NA	TRBV5-1	NA	CASSPSLLTDTQYF	TGCGCCAGCAGCCCTTCCCTCCTCACAGATACGCAGTATTTT
TRBJ1-2	NA	TRBV6-5	TRBD1	CASSPRTGEGYTF	TGTGCCAGCAGCCCTAGGACAGGGGAGGGCTACACCTTC
TRBJ1-2	NA	TRBV6-1	NA	CASSEARGDGYTF	TGTGCCAGCAGTGAAGCCAGGGGTGATGGCTACACCTTC
TRBJ2-1	once	TRBV18	TRBD2	CASSPLAGGQYYNEQFF	TGTGCCAGCTCTCCACTAGCGGGGGGCCAGTATTACAATGAGCAGTTCTTC
TRBJ2-7	NA	TRBV5-1	NA	CASSLTQGTLEEQYF	TGCGCCAGCAGCTTGACACAGGGAACCTTGGAGGAGCAGTACTTC